Described below is a single T cell receptor (beta chain) sequence and its context. Its cognate antigen has yet to be identified. No base-level quality is on record; no much larger clone is a single base apart. Ficoll-Paque density gradient centrifugation was used to isolate PBMCs. Sequencing took place on an Illumina NovaSeq 6000. cDNA libraries for TCRalpha and TCRbeta were prepared by 5'RACE using constant-segment primers, with sample barcodes and unique molecular identifiers added. Trizol reagent was used to extract RNA from every sample. Libraries were amplified in two PCR steps, with a second sample barcode and Illumina TruSeq adapters added in the second step. Sequencing of libraries was performed on an Illumina NovaSeq with 2 x 150 bp paired-end reads. The study's processing was this. With migec v1.2.7, reads were demultiplexed and then collapsed into UMI-guided consensus sequences. Using mixcr v2.1.11, UMI consensuses were aligned to TRA and TRB V and J templates and then assembled into clonotypes. Clonotypes were classified as expanded or contracted when called significant by both edgeR and NoisET, with noise models trained on biological replicates. For edgeR calls, a false discovery rate-adjusted p below 0.01 and a log2 fold-change threshold of 1 were applied. As an exploratory analysis of dynamics, max-normalized trajectories of the 1000 most abundant clonotypes were examined with PCA combined with hierarchical clustering. Each responding clone was given a CD4 or CD8 phenotype based on the CD4+ and CD8+ repertoires, which had been sequenced separately. TCRdb reprocessed the public reads (quality trimming at Q25 with fastp, clone calling with MiXCR) and kept in-frame beta chains. Rows are combined by CDR3 protein, so each entry shows the most common genes and DNA. The V and J calls and clone size come from TCRdb's table, not from the authors' own analysis. Recorded for this sample are hundreds of thousands of distinct CDR3 sequences; over 20% of them occurred a single time. The ten largest account for approximately 12% of the sample.

This entry belongs to a study of T-cell memory formation after mild COVID-19 (dated by TCRdb to about 2021). Study-wide context: Most TCR sequence clusters were specific to one of the two donors. The cohort was made up of two young adult volunteers, one female and one male, who were previously healthy. In a couple of donors, T-cell clones that expanded and contracted after mild COVID-19 were tracked by sequencing TCRalpha and TCRbeta repertoires over time. Broader findings and caveats from the paper: Contracting CD4+ clones appeared mostly in the CM and EM memory subsets, whereas CD8+ clones were enriched in EMRA. The second-wave clones that peaked on day 37 were not confirmed to be SARS-CoV-2 specific. Some responding clones were detected in pre-infection memory, suggesting pre-existing cross-reactive memory T cells joined the SARS-CoV-2 response. The study included only a couple of mild cases, and larger cohorts that include severe cases with pre-infection samples were judged to be necessary. Clones that contracted from day 15 to 85 showed balanced CD4/CD8 phenotypes, whereas a second wave of clones that expanded from day 15 to 37 leaned towards CD4+.

The V end loses 2 bases and the J end loses 0 bases, and a stretch of 14 bases separates them. Looking up the germline V gene yields CDR1 LGHNA and CDR2 YNFKEQ. Measured from the cysteine to the phenylalanine, the CDR3 is 16 residues long. This entry keeps only the CDR3 DNA: 48 bases, framed from base 1. The source material was PBMCs or a T cell subset sorted from them (not recorded which). This clonotype originated in an adult woman who had mild COVID-19 (a few samples of this study predate the infection). The sample titles of this study are shuffled in the database, so cell type and time point are left out; the donor was told from shared clones. Here the chain combines TRBV4-2 and TRBJ2-7; perhaps TRBD2 is the D gene, with 6 bases matching. The CDR3 region reads CASSQRGTGSSYEQYF. Read as DNA, the sequence is TGTGCCAGCAGCCAACGAGGGACTGGGAGCTCCTACGAGCAGTACTTC.